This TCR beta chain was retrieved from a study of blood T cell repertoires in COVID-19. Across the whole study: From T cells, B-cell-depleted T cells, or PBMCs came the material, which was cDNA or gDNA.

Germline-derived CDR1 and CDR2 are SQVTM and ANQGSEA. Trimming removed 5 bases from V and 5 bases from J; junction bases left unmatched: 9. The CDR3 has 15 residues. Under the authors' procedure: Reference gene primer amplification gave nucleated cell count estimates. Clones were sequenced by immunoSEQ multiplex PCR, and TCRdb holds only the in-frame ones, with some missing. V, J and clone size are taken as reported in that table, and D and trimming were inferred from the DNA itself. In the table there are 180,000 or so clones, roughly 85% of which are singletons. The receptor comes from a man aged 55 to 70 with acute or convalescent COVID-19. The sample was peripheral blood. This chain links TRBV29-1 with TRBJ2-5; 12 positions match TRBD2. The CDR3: CSVPPSGRGGETQYF. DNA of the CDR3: TGCAGCGTTCCGCCTAGCGGGAGGGGAGGGGAGACCCAGTACTTC.